The following is a TCR beta chain sequence with its context. The sample originates from a study of molecular identifiers for immune sequencing clone quantification. TCRdb reanalysed the PCR reads using MiXCR and keeps one entry per CDR3 protein. The sample consists of 600,000 to 650,000 distinct CDR3 sequences, just under 20% of them appearing once. Libraries of naive CD8 cells were prepared from approximately 20,000 to 980,000 sorted cells using 10%, 30% or 50% RNA. Trimming removed 3 bases at V and 4 bases at J, with 10 bases between. CDR1 KGHSH and CDR2 LQKENI come from the germline V gene. This CDR3 contains 14 residues.

The gene calls are TRBV18 and TRBJ2-1; a possible D gene is TRBD1 (5 bases). The sequence was collected from a human donor in good health. Some libraries in this study had Jurkat cell RNA spiked in. Sequencing was done on a sample of naive CD8+ T cells from blood, with Jurkat cell RNA spiked in. This sample's subset: FACS-sorted CD8+CD4-CCR7+CD45RA+ naive T cells. The CDR3 reads CASSPLDRYNEQFF. The DNA of the CDR3 is TGTGCCAGCTCACCTCTAGACAGATACAATGAGCAGTTCTTC.